This T cell receptor beta chain was sequenced in a study of long-term antiretroviral therapy in people with HIV. Running of the v3.0 immunoSEQ assay took place at survey level. Sequencing used immunoSEQ multiplex PCR; TCRdb keeps in-frame clones, though not all of them. Of 34,000 or so clones listed, 80% to 90% are singletons. This clone was counted only a few times. Trimming took 8 bases from V and 9 from J, leaving 13 bases between them. Germline CDR1 reads SEHNR; CDR2 reads FQNEAQ (reference sequence). There are 12 residues in the CDR3. This sequence joins TRBV7-9 and TRBJ2-2; tentative D call: TRBD1 (6 bases). The sample in question was unsorted PBMCs, obtained 2.8 years before starting antiretroviral therapy. The source of this sequence is a young woman with HIV. The CDR3 region is CASGLQGWELFF. In DNA form, the CDR3 reads TGTGCCAGCGGCCTACAGGGATGGGAGCTGTTTTTT.